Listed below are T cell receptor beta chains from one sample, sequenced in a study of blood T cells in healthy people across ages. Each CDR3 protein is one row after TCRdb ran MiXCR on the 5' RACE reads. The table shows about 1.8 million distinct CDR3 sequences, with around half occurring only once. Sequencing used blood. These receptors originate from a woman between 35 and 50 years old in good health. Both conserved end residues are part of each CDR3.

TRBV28 CASSPQGTRSTDTQYF
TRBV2 CASSDRGSSYNEQFF
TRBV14 CASSRGQGGSYGYTF
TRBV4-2 CASSQAEGNYGYTF
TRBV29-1 CSVEISGYEQYF
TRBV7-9 CASSLDIGTSGGHREQYF
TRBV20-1 CSAPGVAGGLSTDTQYF
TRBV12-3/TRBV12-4 CASRIGGNGETQYF
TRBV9 CASSGGGQFYNSPLHF
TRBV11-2 CASSSPGTHPYNEQFF
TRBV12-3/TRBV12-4 CASSPPMGETQYF
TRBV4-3 CASSHRDRGIGELFF
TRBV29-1 CSVEEPLAGHYNEHFF
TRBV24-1 CATRGQDQGGTQYF
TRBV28 CASSSGLEKTYNEQFF
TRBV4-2 CASQYRDTGGYTF
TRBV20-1 CSARDQGGDAETQYF
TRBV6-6 CASSYRGHLYEQYF
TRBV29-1 CSVKGQTAYEQYF
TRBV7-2 CASSLDISLGYTF
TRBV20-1 CSARGLGTSSYNEQFF
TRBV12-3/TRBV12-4 CASRLQGPSETQYF
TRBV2 CASPSGERYNEQFF
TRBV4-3 CASSQGMERETQYF
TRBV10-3 CAIRGDSESYGYTF
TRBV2 CAASGMGEGSEQFF
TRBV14 CASSPCLASHNEQFF
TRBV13 CASSNRRSSETQYF
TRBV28 CASSIEATQFF
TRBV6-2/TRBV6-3 CASSYSMLRGRINNQPQHF
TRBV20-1 CSARVLGAGANVLTF
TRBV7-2 CASSSDLREQYF
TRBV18 CASSPARQGGETQYF
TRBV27 CASSLREGHEQFF
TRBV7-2 CASSLVTGGLGADTQYF
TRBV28 CASSLIDRARQPQHF
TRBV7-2 CASSPPSSSGVGGTQYF
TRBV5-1 CASSRLAAYNEQFF
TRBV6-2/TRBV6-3 CASKPNRVRYEQYF
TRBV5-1 CASSGAAGINTDTQYF
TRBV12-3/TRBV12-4 CASRDLADQYF
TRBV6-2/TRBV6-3 CASRQAPGLAGLGGTQYF
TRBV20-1 CSARVGRANQPQHF
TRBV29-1 CSALIQVYGYTF
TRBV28 CASSLSKPGQGYETQYF
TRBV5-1 CASSLVSNSNYGYTF
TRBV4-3 CASSQDIGQETQYF
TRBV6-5 CASSQTVSSYEQYF
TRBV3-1 CASSGLAGGLSGANVLTF
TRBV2 CASSGPGLRVGAKNIQYF
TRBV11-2 CASSLGSHEQFF